Shown below are 2 T cell receptor beta chains from a single sample sequenced in a study of T cell clonality in common variable immunodeficiency (dated by TCRdb to about 2015). Library preparation employed the immunoSEQ multiplex PCR assay. Imported from immuneACCESS, the table was reduced by TCRdb to in-frame sequences with V and J called. These copies leave out some clones; in studies compared against another copy, an unresolved V gene accounts for under half, and the cause of the remainder is not known. The table records 50,000 to 55,000 clones for this sample, and not one of them appears only once. In total, the top ten clones hold about 1.7% of the sample. Sequenced sample: peripheral blood mononuclear cells. These TCRs come from a person aged 18 to 75 in good health.

This clone was seen repeatedly, ten times or more. The read is 3 residues too short to cover the CDR3 end, so that end is filled in from the germline J gene. This chain links TRBV20-1 with TRBJ1-3, with D possibly being TRBD1 (5 bases). The ends were cut back, 0 bases at V and 3 bases at J, with 15 bases in the middle. This CDR3 region has 16 residues. The germline V gene has CDR1 DFQATT and CDR2 SNEGSKA (reference sequence). The DNA read from the CDR3 is TGCAGTGCTAGAGAATTGGAGGGACTGAGTGGAAACACC. This translates into CSARELEGLSGNT. The whole CDR3 is CSARELEGLSGNTIYF.

Sample share makes this clone medium-sized. The read ends 3 residues early relative to the CDR3; the germline J gene fills the gap. The chain uses TRBV5-1 and TRBJ2-2, with D perhaps matching TRBD2 (5 bases). V lost 2 bases and J 3 bases, leaving 5 bases between the germline ends. The CDR3 loop spans 13 amino acids. Germline loops: CDR1 SGHRS, CDR2 YFSETQ. CDR3 residues: CASSFGDTGELFF. CDR3 bases read: TGCGCCAGCAGCTTCGGGGACACCGGGGAG. Based on the CDR3 plus reference TRBV5-1 and TRBJ2-2, the full variable domain is KAGVTQTPRYLIKTRGQQVTLSCSPISGHRSVSWYQQTPGQGLQFLFEYFSETQRNKGNFPGRFSGRQFSNSRSEMNVSTLELGDSALYLCASSFGDTGELFFGEGSRLTVL.